These T cell receptor beta chains were read from a single sample in a study of patients and donors after allogeneic stem cell transplantation. One entry per CDR3 protein results from TCRdb running MiXCR on the RT-PCR reads. The repertoire includes hundreds of thousands of distinct CDR3 sequences, 16% of them detected once, and less than 8% sits in the top ten. Specimen: blood, either unsorted or a sorted T cell fraction (not recorded which). The receptor set was obtained from a human donor who was either an allogeneic HSCT recipient or a stem cell or donor lymphocyte infusion donor (not recorded which). It is not recorded whose cells these are; they may come from a transplant donor. CDR3s include the opening cysteine and the closing phenylalanine or tryptophan. A D gene is named only where the DNA matches it firmly. Expanded clones are given a class, and other clones once, few, many or no size at all.

clone size: many
V gene: TRBV12-3/TRBV12-4
J gene: TRBJ2-7
D gene: TRBD2
CDR3 protein: CASSLREEYYEQYF
CDR3 DNA: TGTGCCAGCAGTTTACGGGAGGAATACTACGAGCAGTACTTC

clone size: many
V gene: TRBV27
J gene: TRBJ2-1
D gene: TRBD2
CDR3 protein: CASSLTWTGGGGFF
CDR3 DNA: TGTGCCAGCAGTTTAACATGGACGGGAGGTGGGGGGTTCTTC

clone size: few
V gene: TRBV15
J gene: TRBJ1-2
D gene: NA
CDR3 protein: CATSRDLQGRDYGYTF
CDR3 DNA: TGTGCCACCAGCAGAGATCTTCAGGGGAGGGACTATGGCTACACCTTC

clone size: many
V gene: TRBV5-1
J gene: TRBJ2-7
D gene: NA
CDR3 protein: CASSLGAREQYF
CDR3 DNA: TGCGCCAGCAGCTTGGGAGCCCGGGAGCAGTACTTC

clone size: NA
V gene: TRBV4-1
J gene: TRBJ2-7
D gene: NA
CDR3 protein: CASSQDRGDSHYEQYF
CDR3 DNA: TGCGCCAGCAGCCAAGATAGGGGCGACAGTCACTACGAGCAGTACTTC

clone size: NA
V gene: TRBV9
J gene: TRBJ2-7
D gene: TRBD2
CDR3 protein: CASSPQTSGFSYEQYF
CDR3 DNA: TGTGCCAGCAGCCCCCAGACTAGCGGATTCTCCTACGAGCAGTACTTC

clone size: NA
V gene: TRBV5-1
J gene: TRBJ2-2
D gene: NA
CDR3 protein: CASSPGAGPNTGELFF
CDR3 DNA: TGCGCCAGCAGCCCGGGGGCGGGGCCGAACACCGGGGAGCTGTTTTTT

clone size: NA
V gene: TRBV21-1
J gene: TRBJ2-7
D gene: NA
CDR3 protein: CASSIRRRQGAHEQYF
CDR3 DNA: TGTGCCAGCAGCATTCGGCGGCGGCAGGGTGCCCACGAGCAGTACTTC

clone size: few
V gene: TRBV25-1
J gene: TRBJ2-3
D gene: NA
CDR3 protein: CASRGLTDTQYF
CDR3 DNA: TGTGCCAGCAGGGGGCTCACGGATACGCAGTATTTT

clone size: few
V gene: TRBV2
J gene: TRBJ1-2
D gene: NA
CDR3 protein: CASSDSISVGYTF
CDR3 DNA: TGTGCCAGCAGTGATTCGATATCGGTTGGCTACACCTTC

clone size: few
V gene: TRBV29-1
J gene: TRBJ2-3
D gene: NA
CDR3 protein: CSVVPRLSWDTQYF
CDR3 DNA: TGCAGCGTTGTGCCGAGACTCTCGTGGGATACGCAGTATTTT

clone size: few
V gene: TRBV12-3/TRBV12-4
J gene: TRBJ2-5
D gene: TRBD2
CDR3 protein: CASSLGSGVEETQYF
CDR3 DNA: TGTGCCAGCAGTTTAGGTAGCGGGGTCGAAGAGACCCAGTACTTC

clone size: many
V gene: TRBV5-1
J gene: TRBJ1-1
D gene: NA
CDR3 protein: CASSLRWNTEAFF
CDR3 DNA: TGCGCCAGCAGCTTGAGGTGGAACACTGAAGCTTTCTTT

clone size: NA
V gene: TRBV9
J gene: TRBJ2-7
D gene: NA
CDR3 protein: CASSVSGAGYEQYF
CDR3 DNA: TGTGCCAGCAGCGTATCAGGGGCTGGGTACGAGCAGTACTTC

clone size: NA
V gene: TRBV19
J gene: TRBJ1-1
D gene: NA
CDR3 protein: CASSIQRNTEAFF
CDR3 DNA: TGTGCCAGTAGTATACAGCGGAACACTGAAGCTTTCTTT

clone size: few
V gene: TRBV4-3
J gene: TRBJ2-3
D gene: NA
CDR3 protein: CASSLGDGGPSTDTQYF
CDR3 DNA: TGCGCCAGCAGCTTAGGGGACGGGGGACCTAGCACAGATACGCAGTATTTT

clone size: NA
V gene: TRBV7-6
J gene: TRBJ2-1
D gene: TRBD2
CDR3 protein: CASSPRLAGGNEQFF
CDR3 DNA: TGTGCCAGCAGCCCCCGACTAGCGGGGGGCAATGAGCAGTTCTTC

clone size: many
V gene: TRBV5-1
J gene: TRBJ2-7
D gene: NA
CDR3 protein: CASSPGTNSYEQYF
CDR3 DNA: TGCGCCAGCAGCCCCGGGACAAATTCCTACGAGCAGTACTTC

clone size: NA
V gene: TRBV2
J gene: TRBJ1-1
D gene: NA
CDR3 protein: CASSRSQGGTEAFF
CDR3 DNA: TGTGCCAGCAGTAGGTCCCAAGGGGGGACTGAAGCTTTCTTT

clone size: NA
V gene: TRBV20-1
J gene: TRBJ1-1
D gene: TRBD1
CDR3 protein: CSAKRWDRRGTEAFF
CDR3 DNA: TGCAGTGCTAAGAGGTGGGACAGGAGAGGGACTGAAGCTTTCTTT

clone size: many
V gene: TRBV29-1
J gene: TRBJ2-7
D gene: NA
CDR3 protein: CSAVQRTENGEQYF
CDR3 DNA: TGCAGCGCAGTCCAAAGGACTGAGAATGGCGAGCAGTACTTC

clone size: NA
V gene: TRBV4-1
J gene: TRBJ2-1
D gene: NA
CDR3 protein: CASSQLASYNEQFF
CDR3 DNA: TGCGCCAGCAGCCAACTAGCCTCCTACAATGAGCAGTTCTTC

clone size: few
V gene: TRBV12-3/TRBV12-4
J gene: TRBJ1-1
D gene: TRBD1
CDR3 protein: CASSMVTGTLTEAFF
CDR3 DNA: TGTGCCAGCAGTATGGTGACAGGGACGTTGACTGAAGCTTTCTTT

clone size: once
V gene: TRBV27
J gene: TRBJ2-1
D gene: NA
CDR3 protein: CASSLGRPYYNEQFF
CDR3 DNA: TGTGCCAGCAGTTTAGGGAGACCCTACTACAATGAGCAGTTCTTC

clone size: NA
V gene: TRBV7-6
J gene: TRBJ1-6
D gene: NA
CDR3 protein: CASSLGVQGRSPLHF
CDR3 DNA: TGTGCCAGCAGCTTAGGGGTTCAGGGCCGGTCACCCCTCCACTTT

clone size: NA
V gene: TRBV20-1
J gene: TRBJ2-7
D gene: NA
CDR3 protein: CSFRGGSFYEQYF
CDR3 DNA: TGCTCATTTAGGGGAGGCAGTTTCTACGAGCAGTACTTC

clone size: few
V gene: TRBV2
J gene: TRBJ1-2
D gene: TRBD1
CDR3 protein: CASSEPGQANYGYTF
CDR3 DNA: TGTGCCAGCAGTGAACCGGGACAGGCAAACTATGGCTACACCTTC